What follows is one T cell receptor (beta chain) and its context. Its antigen is currently unknown. CDR1 and CDR2 (germline): MGHDK, SYGVNS. CDR3 size: 14 residues. Trimming took 4 bases from V and 2 from J, leaving 12 bases between them. This specimen belongs to a study of shared clonotypes between healthy human individuals. Study-wide findings and caveats: Naive CD4 clonotypes were shared across a few donors at around 5.4%.

Sequencing used immunoSEQ multiplex PCR; TCRdb keeps in-frame clones, though not all of them. The sample shows a few million clones, 90% to 97% of them seen only once. Healthy and HIV-negative, the adult donors had no recent acute infections or vaccinations. The receptor comes from a man younger than 35 in good health. The chain combines TRBV25-1 with TRBJ2-7, with D possibly matching TRBD2 (6 bases). Sequenced: naive CD4+ T cells sorted from blood. The subset is: CD45RA+ positively selected. The CDR3 here is CASSAQGGPYEQYF. The CDR3 DNA reads TGTGCCAGCAGTGCCCAGGGAGGACCCTACGAGCAGTACTTC.